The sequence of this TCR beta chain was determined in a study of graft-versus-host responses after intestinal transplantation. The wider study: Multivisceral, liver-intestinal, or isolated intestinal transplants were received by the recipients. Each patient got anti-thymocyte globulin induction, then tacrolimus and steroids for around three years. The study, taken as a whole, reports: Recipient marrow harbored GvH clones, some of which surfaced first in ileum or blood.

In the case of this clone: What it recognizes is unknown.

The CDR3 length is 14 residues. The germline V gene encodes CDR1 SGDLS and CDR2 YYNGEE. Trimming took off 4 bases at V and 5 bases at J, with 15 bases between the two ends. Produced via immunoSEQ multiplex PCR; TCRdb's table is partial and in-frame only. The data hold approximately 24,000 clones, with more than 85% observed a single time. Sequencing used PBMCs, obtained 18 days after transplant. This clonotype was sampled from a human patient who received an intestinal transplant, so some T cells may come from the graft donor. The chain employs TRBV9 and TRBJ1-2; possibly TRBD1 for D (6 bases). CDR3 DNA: TGTGCCAGCAGCACTAGCGGCAGGGGATATGGCTACACCTTC. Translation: CASSTSGRGYGYTF.